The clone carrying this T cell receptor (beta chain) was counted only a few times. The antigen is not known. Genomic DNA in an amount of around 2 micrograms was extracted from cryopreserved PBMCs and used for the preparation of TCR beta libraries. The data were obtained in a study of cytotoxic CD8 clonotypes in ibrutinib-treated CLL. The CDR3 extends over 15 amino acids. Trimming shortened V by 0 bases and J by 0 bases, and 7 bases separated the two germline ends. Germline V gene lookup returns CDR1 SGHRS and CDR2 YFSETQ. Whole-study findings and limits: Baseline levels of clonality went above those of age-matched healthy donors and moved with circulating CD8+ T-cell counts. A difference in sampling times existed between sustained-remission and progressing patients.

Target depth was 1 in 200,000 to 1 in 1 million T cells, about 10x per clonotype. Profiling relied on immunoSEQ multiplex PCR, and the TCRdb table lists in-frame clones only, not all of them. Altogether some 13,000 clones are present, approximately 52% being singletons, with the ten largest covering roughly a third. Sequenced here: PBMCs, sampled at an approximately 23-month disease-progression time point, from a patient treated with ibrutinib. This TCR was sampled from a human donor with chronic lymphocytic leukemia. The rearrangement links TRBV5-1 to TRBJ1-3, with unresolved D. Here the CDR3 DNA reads TGCGCCAGCAGCTTGGCAGGTTCCTCTGGAAACACCATATATTTT. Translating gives CASSLAGSSGNTIYF. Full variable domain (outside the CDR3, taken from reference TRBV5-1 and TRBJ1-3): KAGVTQTPRYLIKTRGQQVTLSCSPISGHRSVSWYQQTPGQGLQFLFEYFSETQRNKGNFPGRFSGRQFSNSRSEMNVSTLELGDSALYLCASSLAGSSGNTIYFGEGSWLTVV.